One and the same sample provided the 29 T cell receptor beta chains below, sequenced in a study of shared clonotypes between healthy human individuals (dated by TCRdb to the early 2020s). Library prep was done by the immunoSEQ multiplex PCR assay. TCRdb mirrors the immuneACCESS table, restricted to in-frame sequences. Some clones are absent from its copies; in checked studies, under half trace to an unresolved V gene, and the reason for the others is unknown. The sample profile shows about 530,000 clones; about 96% of them were found once. Approximately 0.06% of the sample belongs to the ten largest clones. The sample consisted of naive CD4+ T cells sorted from blood. Taken with the paper, the label for cell subset or site translates to: CD45RA+ positively selected. The source of these receptors is a woman in her twenties or thirties in good health.

The V call is TRBV19, the J call TRBJ2-7, with D perhaps TRBD1 (6 bases). The CDR3 contains 15 residues. From germline, CDR1 is LNHDA and CDR2 SQIVND (reference sequence). The ends were cut back, 2 bases at V and 1 base at J, with 12 bases in the middle. The DNA of the CDR3 is TGTGCCAGTAGTATATCAGGGGCAAAATCCTACGAGCAGTACTTC. Its protein is CASSISGAKSYEQYF.

The V gene is TRBV30, the J gene TRBJ1-6, with D hard to call. V was shortened by 0 bases and J by 9 bases, with 6 bases between the two germline ends. The CDR3 consists of 12 residues. The germline gives CDR1 GTSNPN, CDR2 SVGIG (reference sequence). The CDR3 sequence: CAWSVPPSPLHF. CDR3 nucleotide sequence: TGTGCCTGGAGTGTACCTCCTTCACCCCTCCACTTT. Variable domain in full (rest from reference TRBV30 and TRBJ1-6): SQTIHQWPATLVQPVGSPLSLECTVEGTSNPNLYWYRQAAGRGLQLLFYSVGIGQISSEVPQNLSASRPQDRQFILSSKKLLLSDSGFYLCAWSVPPSPLHFGNGTRLTVT.

To note about this clone: The same CDR3 can be traced to other DNA sequences in this sample. The chain couples TRBV18 to TRBJ2-7; 9 bases are a match to TRBD1. There are 14 residues in the CDR3. Germline V gives CDR1 KGHSH, CDR2 LQKENI. Trimming cost V 5 bases and J 1 base; bases outside gene matches: 3. CDR3 loop: CASSAGTGSYEQYF. The CDR3 region has the DNA TGTGCCAGCTCAGCCGGGACAGGGTCCTACGAGCAGTACTTC.

This chain uses TRBV28 with TRBJ2-5; tentative D call: TRBD2 (6 bases). This CDR3 has 14 residues. V dropped 3 bases and J dropped 7 bases, with 15 bases sitting between them. Germline V CDR1 and CDR2: MDHEN, SYDVKM. Here the CDR3 reads CASSLRRGLGTQYF. CDR3 in DNA: TGTGCCAGCAGTTTGAGAAGGGGACTTGGGACCCAGTACTTC.

This sequence joins TRBV18 and TRBJ2-2; D ambiguous. In germline, CDR1 is KGHSH, CDR2 LQKENI. The V end lost 3 bases, the J end lost 4 bases, and 6 bases lay between the germline ends. This CDR3 region has 13 residues. CDR3 residues: CASSPPTTGELFF. Written as DNA, the CDR3 is TGTGCCAGCTCACCGCCTACCACCGGGGAGCTGTTTTTT. Full variable domain (rest looked up from reference TRBV18 and TRBJ2-2): NAGVMQNPRHLVRRRGQEARLRCSPMKGHSHVYWYRQLPEEGLKFMVYLQKENIIDESGMPKERFSAEFPKEGPSILRIQQVVRGDSAAYFCASSPPTTGELFFGEGSRLTVL.

The genes are TRBV7-2 and TRBJ2-1; D is perhaps TRBD1 (6 bases). This CDR3 is 13 amino acids long. Germline CDR1 is SGHTA and CDR2 is FQGNSA. V dropped 5 bases and J dropped 4 bases, with 9 bases sitting between them. In DNA form, the CDR3 reads TGTGCCAGCAGCATCCAGGGGTACAATGAGCAGTTCTTC. It specifies CASSIQGYNEQFF.

The V gene is TRBV9, the J gene TRBJ2-7; TRBD2 aligns across 7 bases. Per the germline V gene, CDR1 is SGDLS and CDR2 is YYNGEE. The CDR3 has 15 amino acids. V lost 1 base, J lost 0 bases, and 4 bases stayed unmatched. The CDR3 DNA follows: TGTGCCAGCAGCGTATCTCAGCGGGACTCCTACGAGCAGTACTTC. It yields the protein CASSVSQRDSYEQYF. Complete variable domain (other parts from reference TRBV9 and TRBJ2-7): DSGVTQTPKHLITATGQRVTLRCSPRSGDLSVYWYQQSLDQGLQFLIQYYNGEERAKGNILERFSAQQFPDLHSELNLSSLELGDSALYFCASSVSQRDSYEQYFGPGTRLTVT.

The V and J genes are TRBV6-4 and TRBJ2-1, with 7 bases aligning to TRBD1. CDR1 is MRHNA, CDR2 SNTAGT, per germline. The length of the CDR3 is 14 residues. V was pared by 10 bases and J by 6 bases, with 12 bases of the junction left unmatched. The CDR3 DNA follows: TGTGCCAACCACAGGGGCGCCCATTTCAATGAGCAGTTCTTC. Its translation: CANHRGAHFNEQFF.

The rearrangement joins TRBV2 to TRBJ2-5; TRBD1 is a possible D gene (6 bases). The CDR3 consists of 15 residues. V gave up 6 bases and J gave up 2 bases, with 16 bases separating them. Germline V gives CDR1 SNHLY, CDR2 FYNNEI. This CDR3 reads CASSPQGQGQETQYF. In DNA form, the CDR3 reads TGTGCCAGCAGCCCCCAGGGGCAGGGGCAAGAGACCCAGTACTTC.

CDR3 coding DNA: TGCAGCGTTGAAGATGGGGCGGACCAGCTAGCCAAAAACATTCAGTACTTC. Translation gives CSVEDGADQLAKNIQYF. This chain links TRBV29-1 with TRBJ2-4, with D tentatively TRBD1 (5 bases). The germline V gene encodes CDR1 SQVTM and CDR2 ANQGSEA. The V gene lost 0 bases and the J gene lost 0 bases, with 15 bases spanning the gap. This CDR3 is 17 amino acids long.

V and J are TRBV2 and TRBJ2-3; the D is unclear. The CDR3 covers 14 residues. CDR1 and CDR2 from the germline V gene are SNHLY and FYNNEI. V lost 5 bases, J lost 1 base, and 10 bases lay in between. DNA of the CDR3: TGTGCCAGCAGTCGGCAGGAGCGCACAGATACGCAGTATTTT. Translated: CASSRQERTDTQYF.

The rearrangement joins TRBV27 to TRBJ2-7; no reliable D call. With 6 bases removed from V and 0 bases from J, the gap between germline ends came to 15 bases. The germline gives CDR1 MNHEY, CDR2 SMNVEV (reference sequence). CDR3 size: 15 residues. The DNA for the CDR3 is TGTGCCAGCAGGCAAAGGGAAGGGATCTCCTACGAGCAGTACTTC. It encodes CASRQREGISYEQYF.

CDR3 bases: TGTGCCAGCAGTTTGGGGACACCGGGCGAGCAGTACTTC. This encodes CASSLGTPGEQYF. The rearrangement uses TRBV28 and TRBJ2-7; possibly TRBD1 for D (6 bases). The V gene's germline CDR1 is MDHEN and CDR2 SYDVKM. Trimming removed 3 bases at V and 6 bases at J, with 12 bases between. CDR3 length equals 13 residues.

V and J are TRBV4-1 and TRBJ2-5; TRBD1 matches at 7 bases. The J call may be in error: the DNA end matches TRBJ2-7 better. The CDR3 is 15 residues long. CDR1 is MGHRA and CDR2 is YSYEKL in the germline V gene. CDR3 sequence (DNA): TGCGCCAGCAGCCAAGTCTGGACAGGATCCTACGAGCAGTACTTC. As protein: CASSQVWTGSYEQYF.

The chain combines TRBV18 with TRBJ2-5; D unresolved. V dropped 2 bases and J dropped 1 base, with 8 bases sitting between them. There are 14 residues in the CDR3. Germline assignment: CDR1 KGHSH and CDR2 LQKENI. The CDR3 reads CASSPITLQETQYF. The CDR3 nucleotides read TGTGCCAGCTCACCAATCACACTCCAAGAGACCCAGTACTTC.

The chain recombines TRBV10-1 with TRBJ2-3, with 9 positions matching TRBD1. Germline V gene sequence: CDR1 WNHNN, CDR2 SYGVQD (reference sequence). The CDR3 covers 14 residues. J lost 2 bases, V lost 5 bases, and 2 bases had no gene match. CDR3 protein: CASSRTGDTDTQYF. CDR3 sequence (DNA): TGCGCCAGCAGTCGGACAGGGGACACAGATACGCAGTATTTT.

The chain joins TRBV18 to TRBJ2-5, with D unclear. Germline lookup yields CDR1 KGHSH and CDR2 LQKENI. V shed 1 base and J shed 2 bases, with 5 bases lying between them. The CDR3 has 13 residues. CDR3 protein: CASSPQQQETQYF. The CDR3 DNA follows: TGTGCCAGCTCACCACAACAGCAAGAGACCCAGTACTTC.

The rearrangement joins TRBV5-4 to TRBJ2-7; D is tentatively TRBD1 or TRBD2 (5 bases each). The CDR3 totals 13 residues. V was pared by 9 bases and J by 4 bases, with 17 bases between. In germline, CDR1 is SGHNT, CDR2 YYREEE (reference sequence). In nucleotides, the CDR3 is TGTGCCACCAACCGGGACGCAGCATACGAGCAGTACTTC. It codes for CATNRDAAYEQYF.

The CDR3 spells CASSGATGVNTEAFF. The CDR3 nucleotides read TGCGCCAGCAGTGGAGCGACAGGGGTGAACACTGAAGCTTTCTTT. The J gene is TRBJ1-1, the V gene TRBV10-2, with 8 bases matching TRBD1. Looked up from germline, CDR1 is WSHSY and CDR2 is SAAADI. This CDR3 has 15 residues. V lost 4 bases, J lost 0 bases, and 4 bases stayed unmatched.

The chain is built from TRBV29-1 and TRBJ2-1; 9 positions match TRBD2. CDR1 is SQVTM, CDR2 ANQGSEA, per germline. After removal of 0 bases from V and 0 bases from J, the junction contained 6 bases not matched to a gene. The CDR3 has 17 amino acids. The CDR3 DNA is TGCAGCGTTGAAGAGTCTAGCGGGATCCGCTCCTACAATGAGCAGTTCTTC. This gives the protein CSVEESSGIRSYNEQFF.

This rearrangement joins TRBV28 to TRBJ2-3; 10 bases are a match to TRBD2. After removal of 5 bases from V and 1 base from J, the junction contained 9 bases not matched to a gene. This CDR3 is 17 amino acids long. The germline V gene encodes CDR1 MDHEN and CDR2 SYDVKM. CDR3 loop: CASSTLAGRWGTDTQYF. DNA for the CDR3: TGTGCCAGCAGTACACTAGCGGGGAGGTGGGGCACAGATACGCAGTATTTT.

V is TRBV5-1 and J is TRBJ2-5; TRBD2 matches 8 bases. Unmatched junction bases numbered 8, after V lost 6 bases and J lost 4 bases. The CDR3 is 14 amino acids. Germline-derived CDR1 and CDR2 are SGHRS and YFSETQ. This chain's CDR3 is CASMPGGFRETQYF. Here the CDR3 DNA reads TGCGCCAGCATGCCGGGAGGGTTCAGAGAGACCCAGTACTTC. Combining the CDR3 with reference TRBV5-1 and TRBJ2-5 gives the whole variable domain KAGVTQTPRYLIKTRGQQVTLSCSPISGHRSVSWYQQTPGQGLQFLFEYFSETQRNKGNFPGRFSGRQFSNSRSEMNVSTLELGDSALYLCASMPGGFRETQYFGPGTRLLVL.

The rearrangement links TRBV28 to TRBJ1-5; the D is unclear. V lost 6 bases, J lost 8 bases, and 8 bases lay in between. This CDR3 has 11 amino acids. Germline assignment: CDR1 MDHEN and CDR2 SYDVKM. CDR3 loop: CASRSHEPQHF. For the CDR3, the DNA is TGTGCCAGCAGATCCCACGAGCCCCAGCATTTT.

The chain couples TRBV7-9 to TRBJ2-3, with a weak D call TRBD2 (6 bases). Germline CDR1 reads SEHNR; CDR2 reads FQNEAQ (reference sequence). Trimming shortened V by 0 bases and J by 3 bases, and 7 bases separated the two germline ends. The CDR3 contains 14 residues. The CDR3 here is CASSLAEGTDTQYF. The DNA of the CDR3 is TGTGCCAGCAGCTTAGCGGAGGGGACAGATACGCAGTATTTT.

V and J are TRBV7-5 and TRBJ2-7; the table's D call, TRBD2, was not checked against the DNA. TRBV7-5 is a pseudogene segment. There are 17 residues in the CDR3. The CDR3, as DNA: TGTGTCAGAAGCCCAGCGGGTGTAGGGCGGCAGTCCTACGAGCAGTACTTC. Protein: CVRSPAGVGRQSYEQYF.

The V call is TRBV2, the J call TRBJ2-1; 10 positions match TRBD2. Trimming took 3 bases from V and 8 from J; bases not matched to a gene: 7. Germline loops: CDR1 SNHLY, CDR2 FYNNEI. The CDR3 contains 15 residues. The CDR3 sequence is CASSDGLAGEYEQFF. The DNA of the CDR3 is TGTGCCAGCAGTGATGGGCTAGCGGGAGAATATGAGCAGTTCTTC.

V usage is TRBV28 and J usage is TRBJ2-5; 8 bases are a match to TRBD1. The ends lost 5 bases at V and 3 bases at J; junction bases unmatched: 11. The CDR3 covers 16 residues. The germline CDR1 and CDR2 sequences are MDHEN and SYDVKM. The CDR3 region is CASSRTGIIGKETQYF. CDR3 in DNA: TGTGCCAGCAGTCGGACAGGGATTATCGGGAAAGAGACCCAGTACTTC.

The chain joins TRBV4-1 to TRBJ1-2, with no clear D. The CDR3 is 13 residues long. The V end was cut by 1 base, the J end by 1 base, with 4 bases between. CDR1 and CDR2 (germline): MGHRA, YSYEKL. The CDR3 sequence: CASSQGINYGYTF. Here the CDR3 DNA reads TGCGCCAGCAGCCAAGGCATTAACTATGGCTACACCTTC.

This clone was seen a single time. V is TRBV15 and J is TRBJ2-1; D is possibly TRBD1 (5 bases). CDR1 and CDR2 from the germline V gene are LNHNV and YYDKDF (reference sequence). Trimming removed 4 bases at V and 2 bases at J, with 21 bases between. The CDR3 has 18 residues. CDR3 nucleotide sequence: TGTGCCACCAGCATAGTCCGACAGTCCCGGCTGGCCTACAATGAGCAGTTCTTC. It yields the protein CATSIVRQSRLAYNEQFF. The full variable domain, completed using reference TRBV15 and TRBJ2-1, is DAMVIQNPRYQVTQFGKPVTLSCSQTLNHNVMYWYQQKSSQAPKLLFHYYDKDFNNEADTPDNFQSRRPNTSFCFLDIRSPGLGDTAMYLCATSIVRQSRLAYNEQFFGPGTRLTVL.